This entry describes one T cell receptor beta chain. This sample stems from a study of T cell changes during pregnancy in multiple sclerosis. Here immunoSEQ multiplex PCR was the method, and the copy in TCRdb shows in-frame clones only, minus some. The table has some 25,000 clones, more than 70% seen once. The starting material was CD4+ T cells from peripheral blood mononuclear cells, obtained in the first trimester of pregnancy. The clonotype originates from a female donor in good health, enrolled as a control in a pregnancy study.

CDR3 region: CASSDWGGIGADTQYF. CDR3 DNA: TGTGCCAGCAGTGATTGGGGCGGGATAGGTGCAGATACGCAGTATTTT. The chain employs TRBV25-1 and TRBJ2-3; D may be TRBD2 (6 bases). There are 16 residues in the CDR3. Between the trimmed V and J ends, which lost 3 bases and 4 bases, there was a span of 17 bases. Per the germline V gene, CDR1 is MGHDK and CDR2 is SYGVNS.